The next 12 T cell receptor beta chains were all read from a single sample in a study of CD8+CD57+ T cells in acquired aplastic anemia. For CDR3 and TCR beta VDJ profiling, genomic DNA was the template used. TCRdb re-derived calls from the reads in MiXCR, one entry per CDR3 protein. The sample holds approximately 270,000 distinct CDR3 sequences, roughly 50% seen once. Source material: sorted CD4+, CD8+, or CD8+CD57+ T cells (not recorded which) from PBMCs. Source of these receptors: a human donor with severe aplastic anemia or a healthy control (not recorded which).

The chain combines TRBV2 with TRBJ1-4; tentatively, D is TRBD1 (5 bases). Germline V CDR1 and CDR2: SNHLY, FYNNEI. With 8 bases removed from V and 8 bases from J, the gap between germline ends came to 15 bases. The CDR3 spans 13 residues. CDR3 in amino acids: CASLRDRTEKLFF. The CDR3 DNA sequence: TGTGCCAGCCTCCGGGACCGCACGGAAAAACTGTTTTTT. The whole variable domain, remainder taken from reference TRBV2 and TRBJ1-4, is EPEVTQTPSHQVTQMGQEVILRCVPISNHLYFYWYRQILGQKVEFLVSFYNNEISEKSEIFDDQFSVERPDGSNFTLKIRSTKLEDSAMYFCASLRDRTEKLFFGSGTQLSVL.

Details on this clonotype: Mismatch with germline at one junction end may stem from a read error. The chain combines TRBV7-2 with TRBJ2-7, with 8 bases identical to TRBD2. The CDR3 extends over 17 amino acids. Germline values: CDR1 SGHTA, CDR2 FQGNSA. As DNA, the CDR3 is TGCGCCAGCAGGATCCGGGGTAGCGGGGACGGCTCCTACGAGCAGTACTTC. Protein product: CASRIRGSGDGSYEQYF.

This clonotype came up many times. This rearrangement joins TRBV4-3 to TRBJ1-2; the D gene is possibly TRBD1 (5 bases). Germline V CDR1 and CDR2: LGHNA, YSLEER. The CDR3 runs to 20 residues. V lost 1 base, J lost 0 bases, and 24 bases lay in between. The CDR3 bases are TGCGCCAGCAGCCAAGGGACTCGGGCAAGCGGGGACCCAGCTAACTATGGCTACACCTTC. This translates into CASSQGTRASGDPANYGYTF.

The rearrangement joins TRBV24-1 to TRBJ2-1; D is unclear. This CDR3 is 17 amino acids long. V was pared by 5 bases and J by 5 bases, with 21 bases between. Germline V gene data show CDR1 as KGHDR and CDR2 as SFDVKD. The CDR3 DNA reads as TGTGCCACCAGTGGCCCAAGCTCTGGCGGACCTGACAATGAGCAGTTCTTC. This sequence encodes CATSGPSSGGPDNEQFF.

V gene TRBV29-1 combines with J gene TRBJ1-1, with D maybe TRBD1 (5 bases). Trimming took 4 bases from V and 8 from J, leaving 11 bases between them. Germline CDR1 is SQVTM and CDR2 is ANQGSEA. There are 11 residues in the CDR3. The chain's CDR3 is CSVGDGAEAFF. The CDR3 DNA reads as TGCAGCGTTGGGGATGGGGCAGAAGCTTTCTTT.

This clonotype was seen a few times. The chain links TRBV19 to TRBJ1-1, with D maybe TRBD1 (5 bases). Per the germline V gene, CDR1 is LNHDA and CDR2 is SQIVND (reference sequence). V lost 5 bases, J lost 2 bases, and 12 bases lay in between. The CDR3 spans 14 residues. In DNA form, the CDR3 reads TGTGCCAGTAGTGTTCGGGACGGAAACACTGAAGCTTTCTTT. It encodes CASSVRDGNTEAFF.

V and J are TRBV2 and TRBJ2-7; TRBD2 is a possible D gene (6 bases). The CDR3 runs to 12 residues. Per germline, CDR1 SNHLY and CDR2 FYNNEI. V was clipped by 8 bases and J by 5 bases, with 13 bases between them. CDR3 amino acids: CASRGGYDEQYF. The CDR3, as DNA: TGTGCCAGCCGTGGGGGGTACGACGAGCAGTACTTC.

V gene TRBV7-6 combines with J gene TRBJ2-5; D is undetermined. CDR3 length equals 14 residues. V was shortened by 1 base and J by 2 bases, with 8 bases between the two germline ends. Germline lookup yields CDR1 SGHVS and CDR2 FNYEAQ. The CDR3 here is CASSLEYGQETQYF. CDR3 DNA: TGTGCCAGCAGCTTAGAGTACGGACAAGAGACCCAGTACTTC.

This chain joins TRBV5-4 and TRBJ2-5; the D gene is possibly TRBD1 (6 bases). The V end lost 3 bases, the J end lost 4 bases, and 13 bases lay between the germline ends. The CDR3 totals 14 residues. Germline V gene lookup returns CDR1 SGHNT and CDR2 YYREEE (reference sequence). CDR3 protein: CASSYAQGRETQYF. The CDR3 nucleotides read TGTGCCAGCAGCTACGCTCAGGGGCGAGAGACCCAGTACTTC.

The chain couples TRBV13 to TRBJ2-5; 8 bases match TRBD1. The length of the CDR3 is 14 residues. Germline CDR1 reads PRHDT; CDR2 reads FYEKMQ (reference sequence). V gave up 4 bases and J gave up 2 bases; unmatched junction bases: 3. DNA of the CDR3: TGTGCCAGCAGCTCGTGGACAGGGCAAGAGACCCAGTACTTC. Translated: CASSSWTGQETQYF.

This clonotype has at least ten counts. The chain links TRBV20-1 to TRBJ2-3; no definite D call. V lost 5 bases to trimming and J lost 6 bases, with 15 bases between them. The CDR3 has 13 amino acids. Per germline, CDR1 DFQATT and CDR2 SNEGSKA (reference sequence). The DNA of the CDR3 is TGCAGTGCTTTGACGGTCCCCGATGATACGCAGTATTTT. Its translation is CSALTVPDDTQYF.

The table lists this clonotype with a few counts. V and J are TRBV20-1 and TRBJ2-7; TRBD1 matches 10 bases. V gave up 7 bases and J gave up 0 bases; unmatched junction bases: 12. CDR3 length: 16 amino acids. Germline V gives CDR1 DFQATT, CDR2 SNEGSKA (reference sequence). For the CDR3, the DNA is TGCAGTGTCTTTCAAACTGGGACAGGGGACTCCTACGAGCAGTACTTC. Protein sequence: CSVFQTGTGDSYEQYF.